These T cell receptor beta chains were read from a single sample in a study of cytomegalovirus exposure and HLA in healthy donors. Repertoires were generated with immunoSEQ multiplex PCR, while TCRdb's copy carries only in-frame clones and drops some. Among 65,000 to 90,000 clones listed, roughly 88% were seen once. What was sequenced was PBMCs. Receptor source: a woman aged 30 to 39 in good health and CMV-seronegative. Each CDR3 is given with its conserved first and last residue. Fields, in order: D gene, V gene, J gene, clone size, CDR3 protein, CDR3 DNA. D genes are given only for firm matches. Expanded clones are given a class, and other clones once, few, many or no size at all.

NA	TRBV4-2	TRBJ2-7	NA	CASSQVAVSYEQYF	TGTGCCAGCAGCCAAGTGGCGGTCTCCTACGAGCAGTACTTC
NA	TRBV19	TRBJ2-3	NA	CASTNLREPFTDTQYF	TGTGCCAGTACCAATCTAAGGGAGCCCTTCACAGATACGCAGTATTTT
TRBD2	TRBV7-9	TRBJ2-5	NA	CASSLSTSGVETQYF	TGTGCCAGCAGCCTTTCAACTAGCGGGGTGGAGACCCAGTACTTC
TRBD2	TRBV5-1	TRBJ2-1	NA	CASSLNPGLAGVYNEQFF	TGCGCCAGCAGCTTAAATCCGGGACTAGCGGGAGTCTACAATGAGCAGTTCTTC
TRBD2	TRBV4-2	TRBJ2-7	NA	CASSQDFLSGSYGYEQYF	TGTGCCAGCAGCCAAGATTTCCTTAGCGGGAGTTACGGCTACGAGCAGTACTTC
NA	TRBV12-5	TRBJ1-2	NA	CASGLVPARLTDNYGYTF	TGTGCTAGTGGTTTGGTACCCGCTCGCCTGACAGATAACTATGGCTACACCTTC
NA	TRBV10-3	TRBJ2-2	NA	CAIPKGTAPSTGELFF	TGTGCCATCCCGAAAGGTACAGCCCCGAGCACCGGGGAGCTGTTTTTT
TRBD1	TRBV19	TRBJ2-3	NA	CASSWTGASTDTQYF	TGTGCCAGTAGTTGGACAGGAGCTAGCACAGATACGCAGTATTTT
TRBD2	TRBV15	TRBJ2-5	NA	CATSREIAGGQKRTQYF	TGTGCCACCAGCAGAGAAATAGCGGGAGGACAGAAGAGAACCCAGTACTTC
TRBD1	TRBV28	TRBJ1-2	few	CASSSPGQVDYGYTF	TGTGCCAGCAGTTCCCCGGGACAGGTTGACTATGGCTACACCTTC
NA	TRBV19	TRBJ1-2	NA	CASSPRQAPGYTF	TGTGCCAGTAGTCCTCGACAGGCCCCTGGCTACACCTTC
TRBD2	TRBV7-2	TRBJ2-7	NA	CASSLAGTSGSHEQYF	TGTGCCAGCAGCTTAGCGGGGACTAGCGGGAGCCACGAGCAGTACTTC
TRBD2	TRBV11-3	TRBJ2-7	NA	CASSLVREGSYEQYF	TGTGCCAGCAGCTTAGTGCGGGAGGGTTCCTACGAGCAGTACTTC
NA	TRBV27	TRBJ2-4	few	CASSSGGPRGAKNIQYF	TGTGCCAGCAGCTCCGGTGGCCCCCGGGGGGCCAAAAACATTCAGTACTTC
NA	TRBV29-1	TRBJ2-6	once	CSPEGRGPGVLTF	TGCAGCCCTGAAGGAAGGGGCCCGGGCGTCCTGACTTTC
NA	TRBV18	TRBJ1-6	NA	CASSQMRGQVNSPLHF	TGTGCCAGCTCACAAATGCGGGGGCAGGTGAATTCACCCCTCCACTTT
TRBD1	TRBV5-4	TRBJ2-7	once	CASRGDSNPIYEQYF	TGTGCCAGCAGGGGGGACAGTAATCCCATCTACGAGCAGTACTTC
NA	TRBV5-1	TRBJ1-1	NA	CASSWTAKTEAFF	TGCGCCAGCAGCTGGACAGCAAAGACTGAAGCTTTCTTT
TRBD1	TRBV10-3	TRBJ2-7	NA	CAISQTGGSYEQYF	TGTGCCATCAGTCAGACAGGGGGCTCCTACGAGCAGTACTTC
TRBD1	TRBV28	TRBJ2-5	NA	CASSFGQGLQETQYF	TGTGCCAGCAGTTTCGGACAGGGGCTTCAAGAGACCCAGTACTTC